This T cell receptor (beta chain) was sequenced during a study of T-cell memory formation after mild COVID-19. This CDR3 is 14 amino acids long. J lost 3 bases, V lost 2 bases, and 3 bases had no gene match. This clonotype was counted between two and nine times. Via MiXCR, TCRdb re-called the 5' RACE reads, giving one row per CDR3 protein. The top ten hold 9.5% to 15% of the sample, which has about 340,000 distinct CDR3 sequences, around 21% seen once. The sequenced material came from PBMCs or a T cell subset sorted from them (not recorded which). This rearrangement joins TRBV12-3 or TRBV12-4 to TRBJ2-7; 8 nucleotides align to TRBD2. This clonotype was sampled from an adult woman who had mild COVID-19 (a few samples of this study predate the infection). Cell type and time point are not known. The CDR3 bases are TGTGCCAGCAGTTTACGGGAGGGTCGCTACGAGCAGTACTTC. Encoded protein: CASSLREGRYEQYF.